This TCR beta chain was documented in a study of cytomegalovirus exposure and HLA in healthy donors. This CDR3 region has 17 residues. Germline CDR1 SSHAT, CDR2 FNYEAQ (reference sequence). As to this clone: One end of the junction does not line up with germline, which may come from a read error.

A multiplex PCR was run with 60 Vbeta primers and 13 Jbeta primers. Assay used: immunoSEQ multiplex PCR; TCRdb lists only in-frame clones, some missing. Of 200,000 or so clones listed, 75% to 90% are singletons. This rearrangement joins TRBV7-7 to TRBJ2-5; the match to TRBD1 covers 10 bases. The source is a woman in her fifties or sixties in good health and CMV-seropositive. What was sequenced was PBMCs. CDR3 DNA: TGTGCTAGCAGACCCGGGACAGGGGCCCTTTACCAAGAGACCCAGTACTTC. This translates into CASRPGTGALYQETQYF.